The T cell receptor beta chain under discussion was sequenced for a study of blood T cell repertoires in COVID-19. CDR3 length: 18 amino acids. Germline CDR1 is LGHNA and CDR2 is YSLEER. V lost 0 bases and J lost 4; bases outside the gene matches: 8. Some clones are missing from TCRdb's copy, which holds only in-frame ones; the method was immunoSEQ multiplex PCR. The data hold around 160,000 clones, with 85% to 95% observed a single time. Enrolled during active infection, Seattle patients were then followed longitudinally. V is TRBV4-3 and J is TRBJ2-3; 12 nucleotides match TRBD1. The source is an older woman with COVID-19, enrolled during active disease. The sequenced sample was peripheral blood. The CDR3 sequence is CASSQDPPGQGAADTQYF. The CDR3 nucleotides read TGCGCCAGCAGCCAAGACCCACCGGGACAGGGGGCCGCAGATACGCAGTATTTT.